This TCR beta chain was identified in a study of T cell responses to AZD1222 COVID-19 vaccine. Points from the study as a whole: Sampling captured repertoires only after the peak T cell response.

There are 16 residues in the CDR3. Germline CDR1 MDHEN, CDR2 SYDVKM. The V end was cut by 3 bases, the J end by 3 bases, with 17 bases between. The assay was immunoSEQ multiplex PCR, and TCRdb's table has in-frame clones only and misses some. The profile shows roughly 130,000 clones, about 90% of them singletons. Comment on this clone: Its antigen is undetermined.

The sequences come from peripheral blood, collected 28 days after the second dose of the MenACWY control vaccine. The source of this sequence is an adult who received the MenACWY meningococcal vaccine as a control. The chain carries TRBV28 and TRBJ1-2; D unclear. The CDR3 loop is CASSFSHTLSYYGYTF. The CDR3 nucleotides are TGTGCCAGCAGTTTCTCCCATACCCTCTCGTACTATGGCTACACCTTC.